The entry that follows covers one T cell receptor (beta chain) sequence. The antigen is not known. This entry belongs to a study of memory B cells and T cells in multiple sclerosis. Clones were read by immunoSEQ multiplex PCR, and TCRdb kept only the in-frame ones, dropping some. The data show some 14,000 clones, approximately 70% seen once. Whole-study findings and limits: Clone-set sizes differed between compartments, so shared clonotype counts needed normalization.

The CDR3 has 11 residues. Germline loops: CDR1 MNHNS, CDR2 SASEGT. The V and J ends lost 5 bases and 10 bases respectively, with 9 bases between them. This TCR derives from a human donor with multiple sclerosis. V and J are TRBV6-1 and TRBJ2-1, with D hard to call. The sequencing input was memory (CD45RO+) CD4+ T cells from blood. The CDR3 reads CASSWSHEQFF. The CDR3, as DNA: TGTGCCAGCAGTTGGAGTCACGAGCAGTTCTTC.